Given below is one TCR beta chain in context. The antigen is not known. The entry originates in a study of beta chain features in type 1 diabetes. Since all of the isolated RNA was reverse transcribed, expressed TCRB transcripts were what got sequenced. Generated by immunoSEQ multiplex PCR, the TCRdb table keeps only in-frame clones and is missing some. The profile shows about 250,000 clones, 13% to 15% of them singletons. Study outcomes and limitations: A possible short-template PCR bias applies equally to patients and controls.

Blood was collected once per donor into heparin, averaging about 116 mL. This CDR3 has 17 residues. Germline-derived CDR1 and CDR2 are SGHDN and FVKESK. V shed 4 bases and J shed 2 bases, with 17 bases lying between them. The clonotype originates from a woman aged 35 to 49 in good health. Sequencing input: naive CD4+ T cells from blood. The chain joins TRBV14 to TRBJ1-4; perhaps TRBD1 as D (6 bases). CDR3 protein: CASSPGEFAVTNEKLFF. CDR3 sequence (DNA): TGTGCCAGCAGCCCAGGGGAATTCGCTGTGACTAATGAAAAACTGTTTTTT. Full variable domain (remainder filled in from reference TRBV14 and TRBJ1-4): EAGVTQFPSHSVIEKGQTVTLRCDPISGHDNLYWYRRVMGKEIKFLLHFVKESKQDESGMPNNRFLAERTGGTYSTLKVQPAELEDSGVYFCASSPGEFAVTNEKLFFGSGTQLSVL.